The 30 T cell receptor beta chains below all came from one sample that was sequenced in a study of OX40 agonist ivuxolimab in advanced cancers. Library method: the immunoSEQ multiplex PCR assay. Not all clones reach the TCRdb copy of this immuneACCESS table, which keeps in-frame sequences only. Checked studies attribute under half of the gap to unresolved V genes and leave the rest unexplained. Here the sample has about 49,000 clones; around 81% occur a single time. About 7% of the sample comes from the top ten. The source was CD4+ or CD8+ T cells sorted from blood, collected in a trial of the OX40 agonist ivuxolimab. All receptors derive from an adult with an advanced solid tumor such as melanoma, head and neck, liver or kidney cancer.

As for this clone: Other nucleotide sequences from this sample produce the same CDR3. This chain uses TRBV27 with TRBJ2-5, with TRBD1 matching 11 bases. The V gene end was trimmed by 5 bases and the J gene end by 4 bases; junction bases not matched to a gene: 3. The CDR3 has 14 amino acids. The V gene's germline CDR1 is MNHEY and CDR2 SMNVEV (reference sequence). The CDR3 DNA is TGTGCCAGCAGTCTCGGGACAGGGGGAGAGACCCAGTACTTC. Its protein product is CASSLGTGGETQYF.

V and J are TRBV15 and TRBJ2-7; 7 nucleotides align to TRBD1. The CDR3 is made up of 15 amino acids. Germline CDR1 LNHNV, CDR2 YYDKDF (reference sequence). V lost 5 bases and J lost 3; bases outside the gene matches: 10. The CDR3 here is CATSGTRTGYYEQYV. CDR3 nucleotide sequence: TGTGCCACCAGCGGAACTAGGACAGGCTACTACGAGCAGTACGTC.

The gene calls are TRBV10-1 and TRBJ2-5; 9 bases match TRBD1. The CDR3 is 13 amino acids. The V and J ends lost 5 bases and 3 bases, in that order; junction bases with no gene match: 1. CDR1 WNHNN and CDR2 SYGVQD come from the germline V gene (reference sequence). CDR3 region: CASSRTGEETQYF. The CDR3 DNA sequence: TGCGCCAGCAGTAGGACAGGGGAAGAGACCCAGTACTTC.

The rearrangement joins TRBV6-6 to TRBJ2-1; D tentatively reads TRBD1 or TRBD2 (5 bases each). The CDR3 has 16 amino acids. The V gene's germline CDR1 is MNHNY and CDR2 SVGAGI (reference sequence). Trimming cost V 1 base and J 5 bases, with 15 bases left between them. CDR3 nucleotide sequence: TGTGCCAGCAGTTACTTCCGGGACCCGCCCCACAATGAGCAGTTCTTC. Translation: CASSYFRDPPHNEQFF.

This clone was observed a single time. The chain carries TRBV19 and TRBJ1-2; D unresolved. The CDR3 loop spans 15 amino acids. Trimming left V 0 bases short and J 4 bases short, with 12 bases between. Germline values: CDR1 LNHDA, CDR2 SQIVND (reference sequence). CDR3 protein: CASSIDPAPPYGYTF. CDR3 nucleotide sequence: TGTGCCAGTAGTATAGATCCGGCTCCTCCCTATGGCTACACCTTC.

V usage is TRBV6-4 and J usage is TRBJ1-5; D may be TRBD1 (6 bases). This CDR3 spans 16 amino acids. V lost 3 bases and J lost 2, with 14 bases in between. The germline V gene encodes CDR1 MRHNA and CDR2 SNTAGT. DNA of the CDR3: TGTGCCAGCAGTGAACACACAGGGTCGGGCAATCAGCCCCAGCATTTT. Its translation: CASSEHTGSGNQPQHF.

The chain links TRBV7-6 to TRBJ2-3, with 9 nucleotides matching TRBD2. Germline loops: CDR1 SGHVS, CDR2 FNYEAQ. The CDR3 is 15 amino acids. V dropped 3 bases and J dropped 3; count of bases not matched to a gene: 4. The CDR3 sequence: CASSFAGGPTDTQYF. The CDR3 nucleotides read TGTGCCAGCAGCTTTGCGGGAGGGCCTACAGATACGCAGTATTTT.

The chain is built from TRBV5-4 and TRBJ1-6, with D possibly matching TRBD1 (6 bases). CDR1 is SGHNT, CDR2 YYREEE, per germline (reference sequence). This CDR3 is 15 amino acids long. With 4 bases removed from V and 11 bases from J, the gap between germline ends came to 19 bases. CDR3 coding DNA: TGTGCCAGCAGCCCTCGGGCAGGGGAGGCTGCACCCCTCCACTTT. As protein: CASSPRAGEAAPLHF.

J is TRBJ1-1 and V is TRBV9, with no clear D. Trimming took 4 bases from V and 1 from J, leaving 11 bases between them. This CDR3 has 14 amino acids. Germline V gene data show CDR1 as SGDLS and CDR2 as YYNGEE. The DNA of the CDR3 is TGTGCCAGCAGCCCTTGGCTGTCGAACACTGAAGCTTTCTTT. Protein product: CASSPWLSNTEAFF.

The chain couples TRBV4-3 to TRBJ2-1; D remains ambiguous. This CDR3 is built from 16 residues. The germline gives CDR1 LGHNA, CDR2 YSLEER. The V gene lost 4 bases and the J gene lost 0 bases, with 13 bases spanning the gap. The CDR3 bases are TGCGCCAGCAGCCGCTCGTCGGTAAGCTCCTACAATGAGCAGTTCTTC. It is translated as CASSRSSVSSYNEQFF.

This clone has only one observation. The rearrangement links TRBV11-3 to TRBJ2-1, with D unresolved. The CDR3 has 15 residues. Germline V gene data show CDR1 as SGHNT and CDR2 as YENEEA. V was trimmed by 5 bases and J by 7 bases, leaving 18 bases between them. The CDR3 spells CASSPPLALGNEQFF. The CDR3 region has the DNA TGTGCCAGCAGCCCACCTCTGGCGCTAGGAAATGAGCAGTTCTTC.

This clone was seen a handful of times. V and J are TRBV13 and TRBJ2-7; 9 bases align to TRBD2. The CDR3 loop spans 16 amino acids. V lost 4 bases, J lost 3 bases, and 10 bases stayed unmatched. Germline V gene data show CDR1 as PRHDT and CDR2 as FYEKMQ (reference sequence). CDR3 nucleotides: TGTGCCAGCAGCTCGTCTGGCGGGAGGGAGTTCTACGAGCAGTACTTC. Protein sequence: CASSSSGGREFYEQYF.

For the CDR3, the DNA is TGTGCCAGTAGTATTTCGGGGGTTGAGCAGTTCTTC. This encodes CASSISGVEQFF. This chain joins TRBV19 and TRBJ2-1, with a weak D call TRBD2 (6 bases). V was cut by 3 bases and J by 9 bases, with 9 bases left in between. This CDR3 contains 12 residues. CDR1 LNHDA and CDR2 SQIVND come from the germline V gene (reference sequence). Using reference TRBV19 and TRBJ2-1 for the parts outside the CDR3, the full variable domain is DGGITQSPKYLFRKEGQNVTLSCEQNLNHDAMYWYRQDPGQGLRLIYYSQIVNDFQKGDIAEGYSVSREKKESFPLTVTSAQKNPTAFYLCASSISGVEQFFGPGTRLTVL.

The gene calls are TRBV11-2 and TRBJ2-2, with TRBD1 as a possible D gene (6 bases). The length of the CDR3 is 16 residues. V gave up 5 bases and J gave up 2 bases, with 15 bases separating them. Per germline, CDR1 SGHAT and CDR2 FQNNGV. For the CDR3, the DNA is TGTGCCAGCAGCACAGGGACCCTAATAAACACCGGGGAGCTGTTTTTT. Translated: CASSTGTLINTGELFF.

Points on this clone: It is likely a read error, because the conserved phenylalanine at the end of the CDR3 is missing. Because the CDR3's place on the DNA is in doubt, the DNA is left out and the CDR3 is given as listed by TCRdb. The chain couples TRBV6-6 to TRBJ1-2; the DNA was not used to check the table's D call, TRBD1. Termini included, the CDR3 measures 13 amino acids. Germline CDR1 is MNHNY and CDR2 is SVGAGI (reference sequence). This CDR3 reads CASSLGGQEHLLY.

The gene calls are TRBV19 and TRBJ2-1; D ambiguous. The CDR3 covers 11 residues. Germline V gene lookup returns CDR1 LNHDA and CDR2 SQIVND (reference sequence). Trimming stripped 6 bases from V and 8 bases from J, with 8 bases between. The CDR3 sequence: CASRLGHEQFF. The CDR3 DNA follows: TGTGCCAGTAGGCTAGGCCATGAGCAGTTCTTC.

J is TRBJ2-5 and V is TRBV7-6; the match to TRBD2 covers 15 bases. The CDR3 extends over 18 amino acids. Per germline, CDR1 SGHVS and CDR2 FNYEAQ. The V gene end was trimmed by 5 bases and the J gene end by 4 bases; junction bases not matched to a gene: 11. In nucleotides, the CDR3 is TGTGCCAGCAGCGACTGGACTAGCGGGGGGGGATTAGGAGAGACCCAGTACTTC. It translates to CASSDWTSGGGLGETQYF.

This chain uses TRBV2 with TRBJ2-7; D remains ambiguous. This CDR3 has 13 residues. CDR1 and CDR2 (germline): SNHLY, FYNNEI. V was pared by 6 bases and J by 3 bases, with 12 bases between. The CDR3 sequence: CASSGRLDYEQYV. The CDR3 bases are TGTGCCAGCAGCGGCCGACTGGACTACGAGCAGTACGTC.

For this clone: The sample contains more than one DNA sequence encoding this CDR3. The chain has TRBV2 and TRBJ1-2; D not certain. CDR3 size: 13 residues. Germline assignment: CDR1 SNHLY and CDR2 FYNNEI. V was shortened by 3 bases and J by 2 bases, with 7 bases between the two germline ends. The CDR3 region is CASSEGGNYGYTF. Written as DNA, the CDR3 is TGTGCCAGCAGTGAGGGCGGGAACTATGGCTACACCTTC.

This sequence joins TRBV7-2 and TRBJ2-7; TRBD1 matches 9 bases. From germline, CDR1 is SGHTA and CDR2 FQGNSA. With V trimmed by 5 bases and J by 4 bases, 3 bases remained unmatched. The CDR3 is made up of 13 amino acids. The CDR3 DNA sequence: TGTGCCAGCAGCGTGGGACAGGGATACGAGCAGTACTTC. Its translation is CASSVGQGYEQYF.

CDR3 amino acids: CASTTSGDRTYEQYF. The CDR3 coding sequence is TGTGCCAGCACCACCTCGGGGGACAGGACCTACGAGCAGTACTTC. V gene TRBV27 combines with J gene TRBJ2-7; TRBD1 aligns across 8 bases. V lost 7 bases to trimming and J lost 2 bases; unmatched junction nucleotides: 10. Germline V CDR1 and CDR2: MNHEY, SMNVEV (reference sequence). The CDR3 is made up of 15 amino acids.

The chain joins TRBV7-9 to TRBJ1-4; 8 bases fit TRBD1. With V trimmed by 0 bases and J by 8 bases, 5 bases remained unmatched. Germline CDR1 is SEHNR and CDR2 is FQNEAQ (reference sequence). This CDR3 comprises 15 residues. DNA for the CDR3: TGTGCCAGCAGCTTAGCCAGGGGGCGCGAAGAAAAACTGTTTTTT. Amino acids: CASSLARGREEKLFF.

The V gene is TRBV6-5, the J gene TRBJ2-1; D remains ambiguous. V was shortened by 1 base and J by 6 bases, with 10 bases between the two germline ends. There are 14 residues in the CDR3. CDR1 is MNHEY, CDR2 SVGAGI, per germline. CDR3 in DNA: TGTGCCAGCAGTTACTTCGGGTCCCGCAATGAGCAGTTCTTC. Protein: CASSYFGSRNEQFF.

This rearrangement joins TRBV5-4 to TRBJ2-7; 9 positions match TRBD1. V was pared by 4 bases and J by 6 bases, with 5 bases of the junction left unmatched. Germline V gene data show CDR1 as SGHNT and CDR2 as YYREEE (reference sequence). CDR3 size: 13 residues. CDR3 amino acids: CASSPGQGLEQYF. DNA for the CDR3: TGTGCCAGCAGCCCGGGACAGGGACTCGAGCAGTACTTC.

This rearrangement joins TRBV7-8 to TRBJ2-7, with TRBD1 matching 9 bases. The CDR3 runs to 17 residues. V shed 1 base and J 3 bases; nucleotides not matched to a gene: 10. CDR1 and CDR2 from the germline V gene are SGHVS and FQNEAQ. Here the CDR3 DNA reads TGTGCCAGCAGCTTAGTCGGACGCGGGACAGGGATCTACGAGCAGTACGTC. Translating it yields CASSLVGRGTGIYEQYV.

This clone has a handful of counts. This chain connects TRBV5-4 to TRBJ1-1, with D possibly TRBD1 on 6 matching bases. This CDR3 spans 14 amino acids. The ends were cut back, 4 bases at V and 0 bases at J, with 10 bases in the middle. Germline V gene sequence: CDR1 SGHNT, CDR2 YYREEE (reference sequence). The CDR3 protein is CASSLTGLNTEAFF. Here the CDR3 DNA reads TGTGCCAGCAGCCTGACAGGTTTGAACACTGAAGCTTTCTTT.

The chain combines TRBV4-2 with TRBJ2-2; possibly TRBD1 for D (6 bases). The CDR3 contains 16 residues. Trimming removed 2 bases at V and 1 base at J, with 11 bases between. Germline V lookup: CDR1 LGHNA, CDR2 YNFKEQ. CDR3 DNA sequence: TGTGCCAGCAGCCAAACAGGGAACAGGAACACCGGGGAGCTGTTTTTT. Residues: CASSQTGNRNTGELFF.

This clone was seen only a few times. The chain uses TRBV27 and TRBJ1-1; D remains unclear. The V gene lost 2 bases and the J gene lost 1 base, with 11 bases spanning the gap. The CDR3 extends over 15 amino acids. Germline CDR1 and CDR2: MNHEY and SMNVEV (reference sequence). CDR3 sequence: CASSLSQAGNTEAFF. In DNA form, the CDR3 reads TGTGCCAGCAGTTTAAGTCAGGCCGGGAACACTGAAGCTTTCTTT.

This rearrangement joins TRBV29-1 to TRBJ2-3; 8 positions match TRBD1. J lost 5 bases, V lost 1 base, and 8 bases had no gene match. Germline V gene lookup returns CDR1 SQVTM and CDR2 ANQGSEA. CDR3 length: 15 amino acids. The CDR3 loop reads CSVEVGDRGIDTQYF. The CDR3 coding sequence is TGCAGCGTTGAAGTAGGTGACAGGGGAATAGATACGCAGTATTTT.

This clone was seen a handful of times. This CDR3 reads CASSLDFWGDGNTIYF. The CDR3 DNA follows: TGTGCCAGCAGCTTAGATTTTTGGGGAGATGGAAACACCATATATTTT. The chain joins TRBV7-8 to TRBJ1-3, with D hard to call. V was shortened by 1 base and J by 3 bases, with 13 bases between the two germline ends. The CDR3 runs 16 residues. The germline V gene has CDR1 SGHVS and CDR2 FQNEAQ.